One and the same sample provided the 26 T cell receptor beta chains below, sequenced in a study of beta chain features in type 1 diabetes. Findings and limits, study-wide: All four CD4+ subsets of Type 1 diabetes patients contained TCRB CDR3s that were moderately but significantly shorter.

These receptors lack a known antigen. Investigators reverse transcribed all isolated RNA, so they sequenced expressed TCRB transcripts. The repertoire was sequenced with immunoSEQ multiplex PCR; TCRdb's copy has only in-frame clones and lacks some. The table includes 250,000 to 300,000 clones, around 15% detected once. Material: naive CD4+ T cells from blood. The receptors here all came from a young man with type 1 diabetes.

This clone came up a few times. The chain is built from TRBV4-3 and TRBJ1-2, with D uncertain. CDR3 size: 14 residues. In germline, CDR1 is LGHNA, CDR2 YSLEER. Trimming took off 1 base at V and 3 bases at J, with 9 bases between the two ends. The CDR3 region is CASSQGFTDYGYTF. As DNA, the CDR3 is TGCGCCAGCAGCCAAGGTTTCACGGACTATGGCTACACCTTC.

CDR3 residues: CASSLSGTYTGELFF. CDR3 DNA sequence: TGTGCCAGCAGCTTAAGCGGGACTTACACCGGGGAGCTGTTTTTT. The chain couples TRBV7-3 to TRBJ2-2; TRBD2 is a possible D gene (6 bases). Germline V lookup: CDR1 SGHTA, CDR2 FQGTGA. This CDR3 has 15 amino acids. V shed 1 base and J shed 3 bases, with 9 bases lying between them.

There are a few counts of this clone. CDR3 sequence (DNA): TGTGCCTGGAGTTTCGGAGGGGGCTCCTACGAGCAGTACTTC. It yields the protein CAWSFGGGSYEQYF. V is TRBV30 and J is TRBJ2-5; D could derive from TRBD1 or TRBD2 (6 bases each). The end of the DNA fits TRBJ2-7 better, so the J call may be wrong. The CDR3 loop spans 14 amino acids. Germline CDR1 and CDR2: GTSNPN and SVGIG (reference sequence).

The chain joins TRBV7-9 to TRBJ2-1; 12 positions match TRBD2. After removal of 2 bases from V and 8 bases from J, the junction contained 4 bases not matched to a gene. CDR3 length: 15 amino acids. Germline V gives CDR1 SEHNR, CDR2 FQNEAQ (reference sequence). The CDR3 loop reads CASSLQTSGRHEQFF. The CDR3 DNA follows: TGTGCCAGCAGCTTACAGACTAGCGGGAGACATGAGCAGTTCTTC.

CDR3 amino acids: CASSPRGGNQPQHF. In nucleotides, the CDR3 is TGTGCCAGCTCACCGCGAGGGGGAAATCAGCCCCAGCATTTT. The chain carries TRBV18 and TRBJ1-5; maybe TRBD1 (6 bases). This CDR3 spans 14 amino acids. V shed 3 bases and J shed 4 bases, with 10 bases lying between them. Germline CDR1 KGHSH, CDR2 LQKENI.

This clone was observed a few times. The chain combines TRBV6-5 with TRBJ1-5; D possibly corresponds to TRBD1 (6 bases). V was cut by 2 bases and J by 0 bases, with 8 bases left in between. Germline V gene data show CDR1 as MNHEY and CDR2 as SVGAGI. CDR3 size: 15 residues. DNA for the CDR3: TGTGCCAGCAGTTACGTACAGGGTAGCAATCAGCCCCAGCATTTT. Amino acids: CASSYVQGSNQPQHF.

This clone was found a few times. The CDR3 is CASSLLCRVYEQYF. The CDR3 nucleotides read TGTGCCAGCAGCTTATTATGCAGGGTCTACGAGCAGTACTTC. V is TRBV7-3 and J is TRBJ2-7; a possible D gene is TRBD1 (5 bases). Between the trimmed V and J ends, which lost 2 bases and 3 bases, there was a span of 11 bases. The CDR3 contains 14 residues. CDR1 and CDR2 from the germline V gene are SGHTA and FQGTGA.

V gene TRBV5-1 combines with J gene TRBJ1-1, with D unclear. Germline V CDR1 and CDR2: SGHRS, YFSETQ. Between the trimmed V and J ends, which lost 1 base and 1 base, there was a span of 8 bases. The CDR3 runs 14 residues. The CDR3 is CASSLIGRNTEAFF. In nucleotides, the CDR3 is TGCGCCAGCAGCTTGATAGGGAGGAACACTGAAGCTTTCTTT.

This clone has only a few counts. The genes are TRBV13 and TRBJ2-1; 7 bases line up with TRBD1. V was pared by 7 bases and J by 0 bases, with 21 bases of the junction left unmatched. Per germline, CDR1 PRHDT and CDR2 FYEKMQ (reference sequence). This CDR3 region has 20 residues. In nucleotides, the CDR3 is TGTGCCAGCACTCGACTCGCCGGGACAGCTAAAAAGAGCTCCTACAATGAGCAGTTCTTC. Translated, it gives CASTRLAGTAKKSSYNEQFF.

This clone was recorded a few times. The chain links TRBV5-6 to TRBJ2-3, with D tentatively TRBD1 (5 bases). The CDR3 has 13 amino acids. Germline V lookup: CDR1 SGHDT, CDR2 YYEEEE. The ends were cut back, 2 bases at V and 1 base at J, with 5 bases in the middle. CDR3 residues: CASSLGGTDTQYF. The CDR3 coding sequence is TGTGCCAGCAGCTTAGGGGGCACAGATACGCAGTATTTT.

The rearrangement uses TRBV30 and TRBJ1-1, with D perhaps matching TRBD1 (5 bases). Germline V gene sequence: CDR1 GTSNPN, CDR2 SVGIG (reference sequence). This CDR3 contains 14 residues. The V end was cut by 5 bases, the J end by 3 bases, with 16 bases between. The CDR3 DNA is TGTGCCTGGGGGGAGGGGCTCACGCACACTGAAGCTTTCTTT. Its translation is CAWGEGLTHTEAFF.

The V call is TRBV28, the J call TRBJ2-7, with 9 positions matching TRBD2. J lost 3 bases, V lost 4 bases, and 10 bases had no gene match. The germline V gene has CDR1 MDHEN and CDR2 SYDVKM. This CDR3 region has 16 residues. CDR3 coding DNA: TGTGCCAGCAGTTCAGCTTCTAGCGGGAAATACTACGAGCAGTACTTC. Protein product: CASSSASSGKYYEQYF.

The sample holds a few counts of this clone. The CDR3 DNA reads as TGTGCCAGCAGACAGACAGGGGGGCTGACTAATGAAAAACTGTTTTTT. It encodes CASRQTGGLTNEKLFF. The chain has TRBV5-4 and TRBJ1-4; the match to TRBD1 covers 9 bases. Germline CDR1 SGHNT, CDR2 YYREEE (reference sequence). The CDR3 spans 16 residues. V was pared by 5 bases and J by 2 bases, with 7 bases of the junction left unmatched. Using reference TRBV5-4 and TRBJ1-4 for the parts outside the CDR3, the full variable domain is ETGVTQSPTHLIKTRGQQVTLRCSSQSGHNTVSWYQQALGQGPQFIFQYYREEENGRGNFPPRFSGLQFPNYSSELNVNALELDDSALYLCASRQTGGLTNEKLFFGSGTQLSVL.

This chain connects TRBV4-2 to TRBJ1-2; 7 nucleotides match TRBD1. Looked up from germline, CDR1 is LGHNA and CDR2 is YNFKEQ. Trimming at V came to 0 bases and at J to 5 bases, leaving 6 bases not matched to a gene. The CDR3 runs 15 residues. The CDR3 region has the DNA TGTGCCAGCAGCCAAGAAGGGGGACAGCCTTATGGCTACACCTTC. Encoded protein: CASSQEGGQPYGYTF.

This clone occurred a few times. The chain combines TRBV15 with TRBJ2-1; 8 nucleotides align to TRBD2. This CDR3 has 15 amino acids. V was clipped by 3 bases and J by 5 bases; unmatched bases: 6. The germline CDR1 and CDR2 sequences are LNHNV and YYDKDF (reference sequence). CDR3 sequence (DNA): TGTGCCACCAGCAGGAGGGGACTAGGGAACAATGAGCAGTTCTTC. Protein product: CATSRRGLGNNEQFF.

This chain links TRBV7-9 with TRBJ1-1, with TRBD1 as a possible D gene (5 bases). CDR1 is SEHNR, CDR2 FQNEAQ, per germline (reference sequence). The CDR3 is 17 amino acids. The V end was cut by 1 base, the J end by 0 bases, with 15 bases between. For the CDR3, the DNA is TGTGCCAGCAGCTTAGTTGGGCTTAGGGGCCTGAACACTGAAGCTTTCTTT. This sequence encodes CASSLVGLRGLNTEAFF.

The rearrangement links TRBV7-2 to TRBJ2-5, with 10 positions matching TRBD2. This CDR3 comprises 15 residues. V was pared by 5 bases and J by 2 bases, with 5 bases of the junction left unmatched. Germline V gene sequence: CDR1 SGHTA, CDR2 FQGNSA. CDR3 protein: CASSPWTSGQETQYF. DNA of the CDR3: TGTGCCAGCAGCCCATGGACTAGCGGACAAGAGACCCAGTACTTC. The full variable domain, its missing parts supplied by reference TRBV7-2 and TRBJ2-5, is GAGVSQSPSNKVTEKGKDVELRCDPISGHTALYWYRQSLGQGLEFLIYFQGNSAPDKSGLPSDRFSAERTGGSVSTLTIQRTQQEDSAVYLCASSPWTSGQETQYFGPGTRLLVL.

Comment on this clone: Other DNA sequences within the sample encode an identical CDR3. CDR3 DNA sequence: TGTGCCAGCAGCGTAGGAGCTCCTAGCACAGATACGCAGTATTTT. Translation gives CASSVGAPSTDTQYF. The gene calls are TRBV9 and TRBJ2-3; D uncertain. Germline V CDR1 and CDR2: SGDLS, YYNGEE. CDR3 length: 15 amino acids. Trimming left V 0 bases short and J 0 bases short, with 8 bases between.

The table lists this clone with a few counts. This chain uses TRBV19 with TRBJ2-6; the D gene is possibly TRBD2 (5 bases). CDR3 size: 15 residues. The V gene lost 2 bases and the J gene lost 1 base, with 6 bases spanning the gap. Germline V gene lookup returns CDR1 LNHDA and CDR2 SQIVND (reference sequence). The CDR3 DNA sequence: TGTGCCAGTAGTATATGGAGGTCTGGGGCCAACGTCCTGACTTTC. This gives the protein CASSIWRSGANVLTF.

This sequence joins TRBV5-1 and TRBJ2-1; TRBD1 might be the D (6 bases). Trimming removed 4 bases at V and 2 bases at J, with 19 bases between. This CDR3 is built from 17 residues. The germline V gene encodes CDR1 SGHRS and CDR2 YFSETQ. CDR3 coding DNA: TGCGCCAGCAGCGCATCCGGGACACCGGTACCCTACAATGAGCAGTTCTTC. It encodes CASSASGTPVPYNEQFF.

V is TRBV30 and J is TRBJ2-7; TRBD2 is a possible D gene (6 bases). This CDR3 contains 12 residues. V lost 5 bases and J 3 bases, leaving 11 bases between the germline ends. Germline V lookup: CDR1 GTSNPN, CDR2 SVGIG (reference sequence). This CDR3 is CAWSTSFYEQYF. CDR3 in DNA: TGTGCCTGGTCGACTAGTTTCTACGAGCAGTACTTC.

CDR3 in DNA: TGTGCCAGCAGCTCCCCCGGACTAGCGGGGTACAATGAGCAGTTCTTC. It encodes CASSSPGLAGYNEQFF. This chain joins TRBV7-3 and TRBJ2-1; 12 bases map to TRBD2. V trimming: 4 bases; J trimming: 4 bases; junction bases outside the gene matches: 5. Germline lookup yields CDR1 SGHTA and CDR2 FQGTGA. The CDR3 extends over 16 amino acids.

This clone was counted a few times. The V call is TRBV7-9, the J call TRBJ1-1; D unresolved. The CDR3 consists of 14 residues. Trimming cost V 5 bases and J 0 bases, with 10 bases left between them. The germline V gene encodes CDR1 SEHNR and CDR2 FQNEAQ (reference sequence). As DNA, the CDR3 is TGTGCCAGCAGCCCACAAGAATTGAACACTGAAGCTTTCTTT. It specifies CASSPQELNTEAFF.

The chain couples TRBV5-4 to TRBJ2-3; D call uncertain. The V end lost 4 bases, the J end lost 1 base, and 10 bases lay between the germline ends. CDR3 size: 14 residues. Germline CDR1 reads SGHNT; CDR2 reads YYREEE (reference sequence). The CDR3 loop reads CASSQDIGTDTQYF. The CDR3 DNA reads TGTGCCAGCAGCCAAGACATTGGCACAGATACGCAGTATTTT.

CDR3 in amino acids: CASSPMQRESYEQYF. The CDR3 bases are TGTGCCAGCAGCCCCATGCAGCGGGAGTCCTACGAGCAGTACTTC. J is TRBJ2-7 and V is TRBV9; the match to TRBD2 covers 8 bases. V shed 4 bases, J shed 1 base, and the junction held 7 bases outside the gene matches. Germline CDR1 is SGDLS and CDR2 is YYNGEE. The CDR3 length is 15 residues.

This clone was found a few times. The V gene is TRBV18, the J gene TRBJ1-2, with TRBD1 matching over 7 bases. CDR1 KGHSH and CDR2 LQKENI come from the germline V gene. The CDR3 sequence is 17 residues long. Unmatched junction bases numbered 15, after V lost 3 bases and J lost 5 bases. This CDR3 is CASSPFPGTALDYGYTF. The CDR3 bases are TGTGCCAGCTCACCTTTTCCCGGGACAGCTCTGGATTATGGCTACACCTTC.